A single sample is the source of the 14 T cell receptor beta chains below, sequenced in a study of T cell responses to AZD1222 COVID-19 vaccine. Clones were read by immunoSEQ multiplex PCR, and TCRdb kept only the in-frame ones, dropping some. The sample yields around 150,000 clones, around 90% seen once. The source material was peripheral blood, sampled 28 days after the second AZD1222 dose. The receptors shown here come from an adult who received the AZD1222 COVID-19 vaccine.

This sequence joins TRBV18 and TRBJ1-1; D remains unclear. In germline, CDR1 is KGHSH, CDR2 LQKENI. This CDR3 has 15 amino acids. V lost 3 bases to trimming and J lost 2 bases, with 13 bases between them. The CDR3 here is CASSPISDLNTEAFF. The DNA of the CDR3 is TGTGCCAGCTCACCCATCTCTGACCTCAACACTGAAGCTTTCTTT.

This clone has only one observation. The sample holds other DNA sequences that translate to the same CDR3. The chain couples TRBV28 to TRBJ1-4; 8 positions agree with TRBD1. V dropped 5 bases and J dropped 7; count of bases not matched to a gene: 9. From germline, CDR1 is MDHEN and CDR2 SYDVKM. The CDR3 has 15 amino acids. The CDR3 region is CASSLGQGFREKLFF. DNA for the CDR3: TGTGCCAGCAGTCTCGGACAGGGTTTTCGTGAAAAACTGTTTTTT.

This clone was found once. V usage is TRBV18 and J usage is TRBJ1-6; TRBD1 is a possible D gene (6 bases). The CDR3 totals 16 residues. With 3 bases removed from V and 10 bases from J, the gap between germline ends came to 19 bases. Germline-derived CDR1 and CDR2 are KGHSH and LQKENI. CDR3 nucleotide sequence: TGTGCCAGCTCACCTGTACAGGGAATGTATTGGTCACCCCTCCACTTT. Translated: CASSPVQGMYWSPLHF.

This chain joins TRBV5-1 and TRBJ2-5; 7 bases match TRBD2. With 6 bases clipped from V and 2 bases from J, the junction kept 7 bases outside the gene matches. This CDR3 comprises 14 residues. CDR1 SGHRS and CDR2 YFSETQ come from the germline V gene. The CDR3 DNA sequence: TGCGCCAGCACCGTGGGGGGGGTGCAAGAGACCCAGTACTTC. Amino acids: CASTVGGVQETQYF. The full variable domain, rest sourced from reference TRBV5-1 and TRBJ2-5, is KAGVTQTPRYLIKTRGQQVTLSCSPISGHRSVSWYQQTPGQGLQFLFEYFSETQRNKGNFPGRFSGRQFSNSRSEMNVSTLELGDSALYLCASTVGGVQETQYFGPGTRLLVL.

The chain is built from TRBV6-5 and TRBJ1-5, with 10 nucleotides matching TRBD1. In germline, CDR1 is MNHEY, CDR2 SVGAGI. Unmatched junction bases numbered 3, after V lost 5 bases and J lost 5 bases. The CDR3 totals 14 residues. This CDR3 is CASSRDRGDQPQHF. CDR3 DNA: TGTGCCAGCAGTCGGGACAGGGGAGATCAGCCCCAGCATTTT.

The rearrangement joins TRBV12-5 to TRBJ1-5; no reliable D call. V was shortened by 7 bases and J by 3 bases, with 16 bases between the two germline ends. This CDR3 is built from 15 residues. Germline CDR1 and CDR2: LGHNT and FRNRAP. For the CDR3, the DNA is TGTGCTAGTGCCCCGGGCCCGGCCGCCAATCAGCCCCAGCATTTT. It translates to CASAPGPAANQPQHF.

The count of this clone is one. This rearrangement joins TRBV29-1 to TRBJ1-1, with TRBD1 matching 7 bases. Germline values: CDR1 SQVTM, CDR2 ANQGSEA. The CDR3 contains 17 residues. V lost 7 bases and J lost 0; bases outside the gene matches: 17. In DNA form, the CDR3 reads TGCAGCGCCGACTTAACGACAGGGACCAGGATGAACACTGAAGCTTTCTTT. Encoded protein: CSADLTTGTRMNTEAFF.

The rearrangement joins TRBV24-1 to TRBJ2-7; possibly TRBD2 for D (6 bases). V was shortened by 2 bases and J by 2 bases, with 12 bases between the two germline ends. The germline V gene has CDR1 KGHDR and CDR2 SFDVKD. The CDR3 consists of 15 residues. The CDR3 nucleotides are TGTGCCACCAGTGATTCTAGCGTCTACCCCTACGAGCAGTACTTC. It specifies CATSDSSVYPYEQYF.

The chain joins TRBV11-1 to TRBJ1-1, with 7 bases matching TRBD1. With 4 bases clipped from V and 1 base from J, the junction kept 9 bases outside the gene matches. The CDR3 loop spans 16 amino acids. CDR1 is SGHAT and CDR2 is FQDESV in the germline V gene (reference sequence). CDR3 nucleotide sequence: TGTGCCAGCAGCTCCAAGTCGGGGACAGCGAACACTGAAGCTTTCTTT. Amino acids: CASSSKSGTANTEAFF.

In its sample, this clone was seen once. The rearrangement joins TRBV21-1 to TRBJ2-1. TRBV21-1 is a known pseudogene. CDR3 length equals 14 residues. The DNA of the CDR3 is TGTGCCAGCAGCAAAGGTCTTTCATACAATGAGCAGTTCTTC. It is translated as CASSKGLSYNEQFF.

The V gene is TRBV27, the J gene TRBJ2-7; 8 positions match TRBD1. This CDR3 is 13 amino acids long. The V gene's germline CDR1 is MNHEY and CDR2 SMNVEV (reference sequence). After removal of 5 bases from V and 3 bases from J, the junction contained 3 bases not matched to a gene. CDR3 protein: CASSHRGDYEQYF. The DNA of the CDR3 is TGTGCCAGCAGTCACAGGGGGGACTACGAGCAGTACTTC.

The chain employs TRBV20-1 and TRBJ1-2, with 11 nucleotides matching TRBD1. The CDR3 covers 15 residues. Germline CDR1 is DFQATT and CDR2 is SNEGSKA (reference sequence). The ends lost 3 bases at V and 4 bases at J; junction bases unmatched: 7. In DNA, the CDR3 is TGCAGTGCTAGTGGACAGGGGGCATACCTCTATGGCTACACCTTC. The encoded protein is CSASGQGAYLYGYTF.

The chain uses TRBV7-8 and TRBJ1-2; D is unclear. V lost 1 base and J lost 5, with 17 bases in between. The germline CDR1 and CDR2 sequences are SGHVS and FQNEAQ. CDR3 length: 16 amino acids. CDR3 residues: CASSLGAGRTDYGYTF. The CDR3 DNA reads TGTGCCAGCAGCTTAGGGGCCGGTCGGACGGATTATGGCTACACCTTC.

This chain links TRBV30 with TRBJ2-3; 14 bases agree with TRBD2. CDR3 length equals 14 residues. Germline CDR1 is GTSNPN and CDR2 is SVGIG (reference sequence). After removal of 4 bases from V and 14 bases from J, the junction contained 11 bases not matched to a gene. CDR3 protein: CAWNAGLAGVYRYF. In DNA form, the CDR3 reads TGTGCCTGGAATGCGGGACTAGCGGGAGTCTACCGGTATTTT.